The clone carrying this TCR beta chain was counted only a few times. Its specificity is not known. This sample is drawn from a study of post-analysis software for immune sequencing data. Study-wide points: Four or five TRBV segments were significantly more frequent in patients than in controls. TRBV5-6, TRBV5-1 and TRBV20-1 were among these segments.

TCR beta libraries were prepared from cDNA with unique molecular identifiers. T cells numbering about 0.85 to 11 million yielded approximately 500,000 cDNA molecules. From the PCR reads, TCRdb called clonotypes with MiXCR, one entry per CDR3 protein. The sample yields about 500,000 distinct CDR3 sequences, roughly 45% seen once. Per germline, CDR1 SGHTA and CDR2 FQGNSA. CDR3 length: 14 amino acids. V shed 3 bases and J shed 3 bases, with 9 bases lying between them. This TCR derives from a girl aged 10-17 years with multiple sclerosis. The source material was blood. The chain combines TRBV7-2 with TRBJ2-1; no definite D call. The CDR3 spells CASSFSRIYNEQFF. In nucleotides, the CDR3 is TGTGCCAGCAGCTTTAGCCGCATCTACAATGAGCAGTTCTTC.